This T cell receptor beta chain was obtained from a study of shared clonotypes between healthy human individuals. About this clone: Its antigen is undetermined.

Positively selected for CCR7, the CD45RO-negative cells used as naive CD8 cells excluded terminally differentiated effector memory CD45RA+ cells. Every contributor of samples was a Caucasian grown-up residing in Nashville, Tennessee. A deep-level run was used for the assay. Produced via immunoSEQ multiplex PCR; TCRdb's table is partial and in-frame only. The data hold just over 2,000,000 clones, with 85% to 95% observed a single time. This CDR3 is built from 15 residues. V shed 5 bases and J shed 5 bases, with 18 bases lying between them. Germline V gene data show CDR1 as LNHDA and CDR2 as SQIVND (reference sequence). Study results and limitations: A handful of donors showed sharing of approximately 5% of naive CD4 clonotypes. For sorted subsets, rarefaction showed incomplete sequencing despite large depth.

The source is a man between 18 and 29 years old in good health. The specimen was naive CD8+ T cells sorted from blood. This chain joins TRBV19 and TRBJ2-5, with D possibly matching TRBD1 (6 bases). The chain's CDR3 is CASSLGYREGETQYF. The DNA of the CDR3 is TGTGCCAGTAGTTTGGGGTACAGGGAAGGGGAGACCCAGTACTTC.